The rows below give T cell receptor beta chains drawn from one sample of a study of CD8 T cells in ankylosing spondylitis. MiXCR was run by TCRdb on the 5' RACE reads, yielding one entry per CDR3 protein. This sample yields fewer than 650,000 distinct CDR3 sequences, of which about an eighth are seen a single time; under 7.5% belongs to the top ten. The material sequenced was blood, either unsorted or a sorted T cell fraction (not recorded which). The source is a male donor with ankylosing spondylitis. CDR3s include the opening cysteine and the closing phenylalanine or tryptophan. D genes are given only for firm matches. Clone size is given for some rows only: seen once, a few or many times, or a class if the clone is expanded.

-	TRBV5-6	15	TRBJ1-1	-	CASSLEGGLYTEAFF	TGTGCCAGCAGCTTGGAGGGGGGGCTTTACACTGAAGCTTTCTTT
-	TRBV11-3	13	TRBJ1-1	many	CASSLTPNTEAFF	TGTGCCAGCAGCTTAACACCGAACACTGAAGCTTTCTTT
-	TRBV14	13	TRBJ1-1	-	CASSRPRRAEAFF	TGTGCCAGCAGTCGACCTCGACGGGCTGAAGCTTTCTTT
-	TRBV4-2	15	TRBJ2-7	-	CASSQVYGQTYEQYF	TGTGCCAGCAGCCAAGTTTATGGACAGACATACGAGCAGTACTTC
TRBD2	TRBV20-1	13	TRBJ2-1	-	CSARVLAGNEQFF	TGCAGTGCTAGAGTACTAGCGGGCAATGAGCAGTTCTTC
TRBD1	TRBV7-2	15	TRBJ2-5	few	CASSSSKTGTETQYF	TGTGCCAGCAGCTCAAGCAAGACAGGGACGGAGACCCAGTACTTC
-	TRBV5-1	13	TRBJ2-1	-	CASSWGGPNEQFF	TGCGCCAGCAGCTGGGGAGGCCCAAATGAGCAGTTCTTC
-	TRBV28	12	TRBJ1-5	-	CASSWGEQPQHF	TGTGCCAGCAGTTGGGGGGAGCAGCCCCAGCATTTT
-	TRBV29-1	14	TRBJ2-1	many	CSVVTGGRSNEQFF	TGCAGCGTTGTGACAGGAGGGCGAAGCAATGAGCAGTTCTTC
-	TRBV15	16	TRBJ2-1	few	CATSRDHGGPYNEQFF	TGTGCCACCAGCAGAGATCATGGGGGACCCTACAATGAGCAGTTCTTC
-	TRBV12-5	16	TRBJ2-1	few	CASGLVLGGLYNEQFF	TGTGCTAGTGGTTTGGTACTCGGGGGGCTTTACAATGAGCAGTTCTTC
-	TRBV28	14	TRBJ2-4	many	CASSDPGMRNIQYF	TGTGCCAGCAGTGACCCAGGGATGCGAAACATTCAGTACTTC
-	TRBV12-3/TRBV12-4	15	TRBJ2-3	few	CASSLGGRLGDTQYF	TGTGCCAGCAGTTTGGGTGGGAGGTTGGGAGATACGCAGTATTTT
-	TRBV7-9	17	TRBJ2-1	few	CASSSHRDTNIYNEQFF	TGTGCCAGCAGCTCCCACCGGGACACTAATATCTACAATGAGCAGTTCTTC
TRBD2	TRBV5-1	15	TRBJ2-1	few	CASSLESSGTDEQFF	TGCGCCAGCAGCTTGGAGTCTAGCGGGACGGATGAGCAGTTCTTC
TRBD1	TRBV7-9	14	TRBJ2-7	-	CASTQGQGPYEQYF	TGTGCCAGCACCCAGGGACAGGGGCCCTACGAGCAGTACTTC
-	TRBV7-9	15	TRBJ2-2	-	CASSQAGAYTGELFF	TGTGCCAGCAGCCAGGCAGGGGCGTACACCGGGGAGCTGTTTTTT
-	TRBV13	15	TRBJ2-1	few	CASSSRTRGVYEQFF	TGTGCCAGCAGCTCCAGGACTAGGGGGGTCTATGAGCAGTTCTTC
-	TRBV9	13	TRBJ1-2	many	CASSVVGFYGYTF	TGTGCCAGCAGCGTAGTCGGCTTCTATGGCTACACCTTC
-	TRBV7-9	13	TRBJ2-1	-	CASSPLRYNEQFF	TGTGCCAGCAGCCCTCTCCGATACAATGAGCAGTTCTTC
TRBD1	TRBV6-2/TRBV6-3	15	TRBJ1-1	-	CASSYVGQGGTEAFF	TGTGCCAGCAGTTACGTTGGACAGGGTGGGACTGAAGCTTTCTTT
-	TRBV25-1	14	TRBJ1-1	few	CASSDHRGTVGAFF	TGTGCCAGCAGTGACCACAGAGGAACGGTCGGAGCTTTCTTT
-	TRBV25-1	16	TRBJ1-1	few	CASSGDIPYLGTEAFF	TGTGCCAGCAGCGGGGACATCCCCTATCTAGGGACTGAAGCTTTCTTT
-	TRBV6-5	16	TRBJ1-1	-	CASSYPTPQGLTEAFF	TGTGCCAGCAGTTACCCTACTCCCCAGGGGCTCACTGAAGCTTTCTTT
-	TRBV3-1	17	TRBJ1-6	-	CASSQPGAAGANSPLHF	TGTGCCAGCAGCCAACCCGGGGCGGCCGGTGCTAATTCACCCCTCCACTTT
-	TRBV30	18	TRBJ2-6	many	CAWSVTDTYPPGANVLTF	TGTGCCTGGAGTGTTACCGACACTTACCCACCTGGGGCCAACGTCCTGACTTTC
-	TRBV7-9	14	TRBJ2-7	few	CASSLGGLAYEQYF	TGTGCCAGCAGCTTAGGGGGTTTGGCCTACGAGCAGTACTTC
TRBD2	TRBV6-2/TRBV6-3	20	TRBJ2-4	few	CASSYSGLAGGKRFKNIQYF	TGTGCCAGCAGTTACTCGGGACTAGCGGGAGGAAAGCGTTTCAAAAACATTCAGTACTTC
-	TRBV20-1	16	TRBJ2-4	many	CSARLPGAGAKNIQYF	TGCAGTGCCAGATTGCCAGGGGCAGGGGCCAAAAACATTCAGTACTTC
-	TRBV4-2	14	TRBJ2-3	many	CASSSRDSADTQYF	TGTGCCAGCAGCTCCCGGGACTCAGCAGATACGCAGTATTTT
-	TRBV6-1	12	TRBJ1-2	few	CASSERNYGYTF	TGTGCCAGCAGTGAGCGGAACTATGGCTACACCTTC
-	TRBV18	14	TRBJ2-1	few	CASSPLGPYNEQFF	TGTGCCAGCTCACCATTAGGGCCCTACAATGAGCAGTTCTTC
-	TRBV4-2	16	TRBJ2-1	few	CASSQEGHPLDLKGFF	TGTGCCAGCAGCCAAGAAGGTCACCCACTAGACCTCAAAGGGTTCTTC
-	TRBV15	16	TRBJ1-1	few	CATSRGIGEWNTEAFF	TGTGCCACCAGCAGAGGTATAGGGGAATGGAACACTGAAGCTTTCTTT